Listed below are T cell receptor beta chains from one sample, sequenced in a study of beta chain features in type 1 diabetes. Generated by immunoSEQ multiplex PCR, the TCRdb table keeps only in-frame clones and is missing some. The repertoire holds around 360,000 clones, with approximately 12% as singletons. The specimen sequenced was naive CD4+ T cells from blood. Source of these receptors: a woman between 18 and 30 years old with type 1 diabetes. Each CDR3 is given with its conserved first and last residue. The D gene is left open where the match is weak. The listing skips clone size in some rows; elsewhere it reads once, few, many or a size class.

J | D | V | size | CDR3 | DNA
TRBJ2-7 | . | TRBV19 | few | CASSGARDTSSYEQYF | TGTGCCAGTAGTGGGGCCCGGGACACAAGCTCCTACGAGCAGTACTTC
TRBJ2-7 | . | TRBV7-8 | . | CASSLGRGRPSYEQYF | TGTGCCAGCAGCTTAGGGCGAGGCAGACCTTCTTACGAGCAGTACTTC
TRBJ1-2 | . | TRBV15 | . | CATGADYGYTF | TGTGCCACCGGGGCGGATTATGGCTACACCTTC
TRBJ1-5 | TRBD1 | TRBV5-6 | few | CASSRDRYSNQPQHF | TGTGCCAGCAGCCGGGACAGGTATAGCAATCAGCCCCAGCATTTT
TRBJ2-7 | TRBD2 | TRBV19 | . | CASSTSGNAYEQYF | TGTGCCAGTAGTACTAGCGGAAACGCCTACGAGCAGTACTTC
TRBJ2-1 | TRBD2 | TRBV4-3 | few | CASSGRKRGGSYNEQFF | TGCGCCAGCAGCGGGCGAAAACGGGGGGGATCCTACAATGAGCAGTTCTTC
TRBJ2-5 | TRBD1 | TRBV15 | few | CATSSPPGQGETQYF | TGTGCCACCAGCAGCCCCCCGGGACAGGGAGAGACCCAGTACTTC
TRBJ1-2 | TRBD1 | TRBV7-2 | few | CASSQGVIDGYTF | TGTGCCAGCAGCCAGGGGGTCATCGACGGCTACACCTTC
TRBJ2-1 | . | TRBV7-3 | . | CASRSPPSAEQFF | TGTGCCAGCAGAAGTCCACCCAGCGCTGAGCAGTTCTTC
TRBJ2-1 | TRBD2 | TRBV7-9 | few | CASSPKREHNEQFF | TGTGCCAGCAGCCCTAAGCGGGAGCACAATGAGCAGTTCTTC
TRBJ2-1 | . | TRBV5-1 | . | CASSLRVTDYNEQFF | TGCGCCAGCAGCTTGAGAGTCACCGACTACAATGAGCAGTTCTTC
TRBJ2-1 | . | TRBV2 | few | CASSQMTSYNEQFF | TGTGCCAGCAGTCAAATGACTAGCTACAATGAGCAGTTCTTC
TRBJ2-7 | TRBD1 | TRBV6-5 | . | CASSYPRTGTYEQYF | TGTGCCAGCAGTTACCCCCGGACAGGGACGTACGAGCAGTACTTC
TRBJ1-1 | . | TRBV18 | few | CASSPSPGGENTEAFF | TGTGCCAGCTCACCATCGCCAGGAGGGGAGAACACTGAAGCTTTCTTT
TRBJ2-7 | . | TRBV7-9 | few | CASSGYEQYF | TGTGCCAGTTCAGGCTACGAGCAGTACTTC
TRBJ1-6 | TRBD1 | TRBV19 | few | CASSIGDRVDSPLHF | TGTGCCAGTAGTATCGGGGACAGGGTCGACTCACCCCTCCACTTT
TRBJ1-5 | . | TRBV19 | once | CASSIEATRSNQPQHF | TGTGCCAGTAGTATAGAGGCGACAAGAAGCAATCAGCCCCAGCATTTT
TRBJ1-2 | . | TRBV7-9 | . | CASSHPGYGYTF | TGTGCCAGCAGCCACCCGGGATATGGCTACACCTTC
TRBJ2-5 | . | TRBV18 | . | CASSGSLQETQYF | TGTGCCAGCTCGGGCAGCCTCCAAGAGACCCAGTACTTC
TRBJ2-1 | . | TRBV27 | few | CASSLREGNEQFF | TGTGCCAGCAGTTTGCGGGAAGGGAATGAGCAGTTCTTC
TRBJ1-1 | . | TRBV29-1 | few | CSTIRGTMNTEAFF | TGCAGCACCATCCGCGGCACCATGAACACTGAAGCTTTCTTT
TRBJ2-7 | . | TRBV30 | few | CAWSGGGSSYEQYF | TGTGCCTGGAGTGGTGGTGGCAGCTCCTACGAGCAGTACTTC